These T cell receptor beta chains were read from a single sample in a study of CD8+CD57+ T cells in acquired aplastic anemia. TCRdb re-called the reads with MiXCR, one entry per CDR3 protein. The table includes roughly 190,000 distinct CDR3 sequences, 48% detected once. The sample consisted of sorted CD4+, CD8+, or CD8+CD57+ T cells (not recorded which) from PBMCs. These receptors were collected from a human donor with aplastic anemia. CDR3s include the opening cysteine and the closing phenylalanine or tryptophan. A D gene is named only where the DNA matches it firmly. Size is stated for part of the rows, as once, few or many counts, or as a class when the clone is expanded.

clone_size d_call j_call v_call cdr3_aa cdr3_nt
few TRBD2 TRBJ2-2 TRBV2 CASSVGTNLPGELFF TGTGCCAGCAGTGTAGGGACTAATCTTCCCGGGGAGCTGTTTTTT
few NA TRBJ2-5 TRBV29-1 CSALSPGETQYF TGCAGCGCCCTATCTCCGGGGGAGACCCAGTACTTC
few NA TRBJ2-7 TRBV2 CASRAGTAVSYEQYF TGTGCCAGCAGAGCTGGGACGGCCGTCTCCTACGAGCAGTACTTC
once NA TRBJ2-1 TRBV6-4 CASSEGAHNEQFF TGTGCCAGCAGTGAGGGCGCACACAATGAGCAGTTCTTC
NA NA TRBJ1-2 TRBV12-3/TRBV12-4 CASKLGGVGYTF TGTGCCAGCAAACTTGGAGGGGTGGGCTACACCTTC
NA TRBD1 TRBJ2-2 TRBV20-1 CSARQGAYTGELFF TGCAGTGCTCGACAGGGGGCGTATACCGGGGAGCTGTTTTTT
few TRBD2 TRBJ2-7 TRBV4-3 CASSLSGGFEEQYF TGCGCCAGCAGCCTCTCGGGGGGGTTCGAGGAGCAGTACTTC
many TRBD2 TRBJ2-1 TRBV5-1 CASSPKIAGAPGNEQFF TGCGCCAGCAGTCCAAAGATAGCGGGAGCCCCGGGAAATGAGCAGTTCTTC
few NA TRBJ2-1 TRBV11-3 CASSRGGTVAIHYNEQFF TGTGCCAGCAGCCGCGGAGGGACAGTAGCGATACACTACAATGAGCAGTTCTTC
NA TRBD2 TRBJ2-7 TRBV5-1 CASSLTSGRAEQYF TGCGCCAGCAGCTTAACTAGCGGGAGGGCCGAGCAGTACTTC
NA NA TRBJ1-6 TRBV5-4 CASSLDHNSPLHF TGTGCCAGCAGCTTGGACCATAATTCACCCCTCCACTTT
NA NA TRBJ1-1 TRBV20-1 CSASAATSYTEAFF TGCAGTGCTAGTGCGGCGACATCGTACACTGAAGCTTTCTTT
NA TRBD1 TRBJ2-3 TRBV2 CASSGGGESTDTQYF TGTGCCAGCAGTGGAGGGGGCGAGAGCACAGATACGCAGTATTTT
many NA TRBJ2-1 TRBV20-1 CSAGGLLYNEQFF TGCAGTGCCGGGGGGCTCCTATACAATGAGCAGTTCTTC
NA NA TRBJ2-7 TRBV7-2 CASSVFSLEQYF TGTGCCAGCAGCGTATTCTCACTAGAGCAGTACTTC
NA NA TRBJ2-7 TRBV12-3/TRBV12-4 CASGVALYEQYF TGTGCCAGCGGAGTGGCCCTTTACGAGCAGTACTTC
many NA TRBJ1-2 TRBV20-1 CSARPGELYGYTF TGCAGTGCTAGACCGGGGGAACTCTATGGCTACACCTTC
NA NA TRBJ2-1 TRBV29-1 CSVVARLGSSYNEQFF TGCAGCGTTGTTGCTAGGTTGGGGAGCTCCTACAATGAGCAGTTCTTC
NA TRBD1 TRBJ1-4 TRBV19 CASSERGTGGEKLFF TGTGCCAGTAGTGAGAGGGGGACAGGGGGTGAAAAACTGTTTTTT
many TRBD2 TRBJ2-7 TRBV20-1 CSARAGEGGRYEQYF TGCAGTGCTAGGGCGGGGGAGGGTGGCAGGTACGAGCAGTACTTC
many NA TRBJ1-1 TRBV5-1 CASSLGQLGPIEAFF TGCGCCAGCAGCTTGGGTCAGTTGGGGCCCATTGAAGCTTTCTTT
few TRBD2 TRBJ2-1 TRBV6-2/TRBV6-3 CASSYSWFRLTSGRRNEQFF TGTGCCAGCAGTTACTCGTGGTTTAGACTAACTAGCGGCCGCCGCAATGAGCAGTTCTTC
NA NA TRBJ2-7 TRBV6-1 CATGPGANSYEQYF TGTGCCACCGGTCCGGGGGCGAACTCCTACGAGCAGTACTTC
many NA TRBJ2-3 TRBV20-1 CSARSSSDTQYF TGCAGTGCTAGAAGTAGCTCAGATACGCAGTATTTT
once NA TRBJ2-7 TRBV7-7 CASSLGSGQYF TGTGCTAGCAGCTTGGGAAGCGGCCAGTACTTC
NA NA TRBJ1-4 TRBV11-2 CASSLKVGGSNEKLFF TGTGCCAGCAGCTTAAAGGTTGGGGGCTCGAATGAAAAACTGTTTTTT
NA TRBD1 TRBJ2-7 TRBV6-1 CASSDRGYDEQYF TGTGCCAGCAGTGACAGGGGGTACGACGAGCAGTACTTC
NA NA TRBJ1-2 TRBV20-1 CSASDGHGYTF TGCAGTGCATCGGACGGCCATGGCTACACCTTC
many NA TRBJ2-1 TRBV5-1 CASSPWERQYYNEQFF TGCGCCAGCAGCCCCTGGGAGCGGCAGTACTACAATGAGCAGTTCTTC
NA NA TRBJ1-5 TRBV7-4 CASSHNRQPQHF TGTGCCAGCAGCCACAACAGGCAGCCCCAGCATTTT
NA TRBD2 TRBJ2-5 TRBV7-9 CASSLGLAGSETQYF TGTGCCAGCAGCTTAGGACTAGCGGGAAGTGAGACCCAGTACTTC
NA NA TRBJ2-1 TRBV7-3 CASSFANEQFF TGTGCCAGCAGCTTCGCTAATGAGCAGTTCTTC
NA NA TRBJ2-2 TRBV9 CASSVGSLTGELFF TGTGCCAGCAGCGTAGGTTCTCTCACCGGGGAGCTGTTTTTT
NA NA TRBJ2-5 TRBV20-1 CSASPGLGGRDQETQYF TGCAGTGCTAGTCCGGGGCTCGGGGGCCGTGACCAAGAGACCCAGTACTTC
NA NA TRBJ1-1 TRBV29-1 CSVDQGDTEAFF TGCAGCGTTGATCAAGGGGACACTGAAGCTTTCTTT
many TRBD1 TRBJ1-2 TRBV15 CATNNKPGQGYGYTF TGTGCCACCAACAACAAACCGGGACAGGGATATGGCTACACCTTC
NA NA TRBJ1-2 TRBV7-9 CASSFVNYGYTF TGTGCCAGCAGCTTCGTAAACTATGGCTACACCTTC